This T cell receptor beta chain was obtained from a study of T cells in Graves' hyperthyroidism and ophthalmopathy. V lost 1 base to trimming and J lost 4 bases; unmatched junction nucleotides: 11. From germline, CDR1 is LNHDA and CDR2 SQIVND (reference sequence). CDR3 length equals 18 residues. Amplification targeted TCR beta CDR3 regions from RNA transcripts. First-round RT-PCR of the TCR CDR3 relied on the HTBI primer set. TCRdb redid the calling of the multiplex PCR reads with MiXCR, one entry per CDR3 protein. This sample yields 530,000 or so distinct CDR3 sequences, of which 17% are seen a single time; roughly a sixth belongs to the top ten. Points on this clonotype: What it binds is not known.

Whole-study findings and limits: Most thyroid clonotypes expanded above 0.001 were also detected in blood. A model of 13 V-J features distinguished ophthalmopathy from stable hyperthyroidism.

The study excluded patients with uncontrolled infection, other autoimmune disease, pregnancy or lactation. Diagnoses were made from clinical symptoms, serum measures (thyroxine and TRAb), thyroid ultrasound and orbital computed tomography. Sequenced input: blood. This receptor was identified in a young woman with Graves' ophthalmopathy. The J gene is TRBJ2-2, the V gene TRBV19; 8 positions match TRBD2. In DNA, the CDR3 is TGTGCCAGTAGTATAGCCCTCCCCGGGGGGGGAGGCACCGGGGAGCTGTTTTTT. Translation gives CASSIALPGGGGTGELFF.